The sequence of this T cell receptor beta chain was determined in a study of blood T cell repertoires in COVID-19. Overall study: Collection of acute and convalescent COVID-19 samples took place in the United States, Italy and Spain. PBMCs, B-cell-depleted T cells, or T cells were the source of the cDNA or gDNA that made up the material.

Source study methods: Nucleated cell counts were estimated from reference gene primer amplification. The repertoire was sequenced with immunoSEQ multiplex PCR; TCRdb's copy has only in-frame clones and lacks some. V, J and clone size reflect that table, while D and trimming were determined from the DNA. The sample gives over 110,000 clones, 80% of which show up once; 3.5% to 4% is in the top ten. The sequencing sample was made of peripheral blood. The sequence was obtained from a man aged 65 to 85 who had recovered from COVID-19.

In nucleotides, the CDR3 is TGTGCCAGCAGCTTTCGGGTAGGGACAGGGGGGAGAAACACTGAAGCTTTCTTT. Protein product: CASSFRVGTGGRNTEAFF. The chain uses TRBV5-6 and TRBJ1-1, with 11 bases aligning to TRBD1. V dropped 2 bases and J dropped 2; count of bases not matched to a gene: 11. CDR1 SGHDT and CDR2 YYEEEE come from the germline V gene. The CDR3 totals 18 residues.